One sample yielded the 20 T cell receptor beta chains listed below, sequenced in a study of blood T cell repertoires in COVID-19. The repertoire was sequenced with immunoSEQ multiplex PCR; TCRdb's copy has only in-frame clones and lacks some. The sample yields 100,000 to 150,000 clones, under 90% seen once. Sequenced: PBMCs or T cells enriched from blood (not recorded which). All receptors derive from a man in his forties with acute COVID-19.

The genes are TRBV7-3 and TRBJ2-3, with TRBD2 matching over 12 bases. The J segment lost 4 bases and the V segment lost 1 base, leaving 6 bases of the junction unmatched. This CDR3 region has 17 residues. Germline loops: CDR1 SGHTA, CDR2 FQGTGA. The CDR3 DNA reads TGTGCCAGCAGCTTAAGCCCTAGCGGGGGGGGCCCAGATACGCAGTATTTT. Encoded protein: CASSLSPSGGGPDTQYF.

Comments on this clone: Other DNA sequences of this sample code for an identical CDR3. The chain links TRBV3-1 (or the pseudogene TRBV3-2) to TRBJ1-6, with a weak D call TRBD1 (6 bases). CDR1 is LGHDT, CDR2 YNNKEL, per germline (reference sequence). The CDR3 loop spans 14 amino acids. V was clipped by 1 base and J by 5 bases, with 6 bases between them. In DNA, the CDR3 is TGTGCCAGCAGCCAAGCAGGGGATAATTCACCCCTCCACTTT. It is translated as CASSQAGDNSPLHF.

The V and J genes are TRBV30 and TRBJ2-7; possible D gene TRBD1, 6 bases. Between the trimmed V and J ends, which lost 0 bases and 7 bases, there was a span of 10 bases. The CDR3 runs to 12 residues. Germline V gene lookup returns CDR1 GTSNPN and CDR2 SVGIG (reference sequence). The CDR3 DNA follows: TGTGCCTGGAGTGTTGCCAGGGGTGAGCAGTACTTC. The encoded protein is CAWSVARGEQYF.

V gene TRBV19 combines with J gene TRBJ1-2, with 7 bases fitting TRBD1. After removal of 3 bases from V and 4 bases from J, the junction contained 14 bases not matched to a gene. Germline V CDR1 and CDR2: LNHDA, SQIVND (reference sequence). This CDR3 region has 17 residues. CDR3 amino acids: CASSILSTGAQGYGYTF. In DNA form, the CDR3 reads TGTGCCAGTAGTATCCTATCCACAGGGGCGCAAGGCTATGGCTACACCTTC.

This clone was counted only a few times. The rearrangement uses TRBV5-1 and TRBJ1-1, with TRBD1 identical over 10 bases. Germline values: CDR1 SGHRS, CDR2 YFSETQ. V lost 0 bases and J lost 0; bases outside the gene matches: 2. This CDR3 is 16 amino acids long. The CDR3 loop reads CASSLGTGGMNTEAFF. CDR3 coding DNA: TGCGCCAGCAGCTTGGGGACAGGGGGAATGAACACTGAAGCTTTCTTT.

This clone was picked up one time. The chain's CDR3 is CAWTLWRTGDSYNEQFF. The CDR3 DNA reads as TGTGCCTGGACTCTTTGGAGAACAGGGGATTCCTACAATGAGCAGTTCTTC. This rearrangement joins TRBV30 to TRBJ2-1; 7 bases line up with TRBD1. After removal of 4 bases from V and 1 base from J, the junction contained 13 bases not matched to a gene. The CDR3 contains 17 residues. The V gene's germline CDR1 is GTSNPN and CDR2 SVGIG (reference sequence).

In this sample, this clone turned up once. The chain employs TRBV6-2 or TRBV6-3 and TRBJ2-1, with 7 bases lining up with TRBD2. Germline-derived CDR1 and CDR2 are MNHEY and SVGEGT. After removal of 5 bases from V and 6 bases from J, the junction contained 7 bases not matched to a gene. This CDR3 comprises 14 residues. The DNA for the CDR3 is TGTGCCAGCAGTCGGACTAGTACGCGCAATGAGCAGTTCTTC. Translated, it gives CASSRTSTRNEQFF.

The rearrangement joins TRBV18 to TRBJ1-3; D perhaps matches TRBD1 (5 bases). Looked up from germline, CDR1 is KGHSH and CDR2 is LQKENI. Trimming took 5 bases from V and 0 from J, leaving 17 bases between them. This CDR3 comprises 17 residues. The CDR3 here is CASSWSRDSSSGNTIYF. CDR3 sequence (DNA): TGTGCCAGCTCATGGAGTCGGGACTCCAGCTCTGGAAACACCATATATTTT.

The rearrangement joins TRBV19 to TRBJ2-1, with D uncertain. This CDR3 region has 14 residues. Germline CDR1 is LNHDA and CDR2 is SQIVND (reference sequence). Trimming removed 7 bases at V and 6 bases at J, with 16 bases between. CDR3 amino acids: CASTNRLAVNEQFF. DNA for the CDR3: TGTGCCAGTACCAATCGATTGGCAGTCAATGAGCAGTTCTTC.

The chain couples TRBV12-3 or TRBV12-4 to TRBJ1-2; D is possibly TRBD1 (5 bases). Trimming stripped 6 bases from V and 8 bases from J, with 10 bases between. The CDR3 consists of 11 residues. The CDR3 DNA follows: TGTGCCAGCAGCCTTGGACACGGCTACACCTTC. Its protein is CASSLGHGYTF.

The rearrangement links TRBV12-3 or TRBV12-4 to TRBJ2-1; a weak D match, TRBD2 (5 bases). V gave up 6 bases and J gave up 9 bases, with 12 bases separating them. The CDR3 totals 12 residues. CDR3 DNA: TGTGCCAGCAGCGGTGTGGGGAGTGAGCAGTTCTTC. Translation: CASSGVGSEQFF.

V gene TRBV5-4 combines with J gene TRBJ2-1; D might be TRBD1 (6 bases). CDR3 size: 14 residues. The germline V gene has CDR1 SGHNT and CDR2 YYREEE (reference sequence). The V gene lost 4 bases and the J gene lost 7 bases, with 15 bases spanning the gap. CDR3 sequence (DNA): TGTGCCAGCAGCGGAAATACAGGGTCTAATGAGCAGTTCTTC. Translation gives CASSGNTGSNEQFF. The full variable domain, rest sourced from reference TRBV5-4 and TRBJ2-1, is ETGVTQSPTHLIKTRGQQVTLRCSSQSGHNTVSWYQQALGQGPQFIFQYYREEENGRGNFPPRFSGLQFPNYSSELNVNALELDDSALYLCASSGNTGSNEQFFGPGTRLTVL.

The genes are TRBV18 and TRBJ2-1, with D possibly being TRBD1 (5 bases). Trimming pared 2 bases from V and 12 bases from J, leaving 14 bases between. This CDR3 comprises 13 residues. From germline, CDR1 is KGHSH and CDR2 LQKENI. The DNA for the CDR3 is TGTGCCAGCTCACCAGGACCTGAAACAGGGCAGTTCTTC. Translated, it gives CASSPGPETGQFF.

This chain links TRBV4-2 with TRBJ1-2, with no clear D. V was shortened by 3 bases and J by 7 bases, with 15 bases between the two germline ends. Germline CDR1 and CDR2: LGHNA and YNFKEQ. The CDR3 loop spans 14 amino acids. Here the CDR3 DNA reads TGTGCCAGCAGCCAGGTAACAGAGACCCCTGGCTACACCTTC. The encoded protein is CASSQVTETPGYTF.

This clone was observed a single time. V is TRBV7-6 and J is TRBJ2-1, with a possible D match to TRBD1 (6 bases). The CDR3 extends over 14 amino acids. Germline values: CDR1 SGHVS, CDR2 FNYEAQ. V lost 6 bases, J lost 8 bases, and 17 bases lay in between. Here the CDR3 reads CASSVDRLEDEQFF. The CDR3 nucleotides read TGTGCCAGCAGTGTGGACAGACTCGAGGATGAGCAGTTCTTC.

The V gene is TRBV3-1 (or the pseudogene TRBV3-2), the J gene TRBJ2-7; 8 bases agree with TRBD2. The V and J ends lost 6 bases and 3 bases, in that order; junction bases with no gene match: 10. This CDR3 spans 15 amino acids. Germline CDR1 is LGHDT and CDR2 is YNNKEL (reference sequence). In DNA form, the CDR3 reads TGTGCCAGCAGTCAATCCGGGACTAGGATCTACGAGCAGTACTTC. Translated: CASSQSGTRIYEQYF.

The chain combines TRBV7-3 with TRBJ2-7; weak D call: TRBD1 (5 bases). The CDR3 has 14 residues. CDR1 is SGHTA, CDR2 FQGTGA, per germline. V was trimmed by 1 base and J by 7 bases, leaving 14 bases between them. The CDR3 nucleotides read TGTGCCAGCAGCTTAAGCCGAGACAGCAAGGAGCAGTACTTC. Translation gives CASSLSRDSKEQYF.

This clone occurred a few times. The chain carries TRBV27 and TRBJ2-1; TRBD2 might be the D (5 bases). The germline V gene has CDR1 MNHEY and CDR2 SMNVEV (reference sequence). V was cut by 4 bases and J by 5 bases, with 24 bases left in between. There are 18 residues in the CDR3. The CDR3 coding sequence is TGTGCCAGCAGTTACATAAATAACCCCAGCGAGGGAAACAATGAGCAGTTCTTC. Encoded protein: CASSYINNPSEGNNEQFF.

V and J are TRBV1 and TRBJ1-1; the table names TRBD1, a call not compared with the DNA. TRBV1 counts as a pseudogene. CDR3 length: 15 amino acids. CDR3 coding DNA: TGCACCAGCAGCCAGCTAAACAGGGAACACACTGAAGCTTTCTTT. This codes for CTSSQLNREHTEAFF.

The chain couples TRBV6-2 or TRBV6-3 to TRBJ2-4, with D perhaps TRBD1 (6 bases). The CDR3 covers 13 residues. V shed 6 bases and J shed 12 bases, with 18 bases lying between them. The germline V gene encodes CDR1 MNHEY and CDR2 SVGEGT. The CDR3 protein is CASSPPGQGTQYF. In DNA form, the CDR3 reads TGTGCCAGCAGCCCTCCGGGACAAGGCACTCAGTACTTC.